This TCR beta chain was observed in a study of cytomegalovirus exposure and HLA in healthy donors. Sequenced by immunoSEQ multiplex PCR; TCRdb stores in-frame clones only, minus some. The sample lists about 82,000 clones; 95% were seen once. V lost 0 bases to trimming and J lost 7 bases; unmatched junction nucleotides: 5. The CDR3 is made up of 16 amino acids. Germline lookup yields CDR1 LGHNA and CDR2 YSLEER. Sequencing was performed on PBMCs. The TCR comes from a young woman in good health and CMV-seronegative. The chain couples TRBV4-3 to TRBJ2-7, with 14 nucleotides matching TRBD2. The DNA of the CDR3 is TGCGCCAGCAGCCAAGATCTGGGACTAGCGGGAGTAGAGCAGTACTTC. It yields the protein CASSQDLGLAGVEQYF.